Listed below are T cell receptor beta chains from one sample, sequenced in a study of blood T cell repertoires in COVID-19. TCRdb's table, derived via immunoSEQ multiplex PCR, lists solely in-frame clones and lacks some. The table has 130,000 to 150,000 clones, 87% seen once. Sequencing was carried out using PBMCs or T cells enriched from blood (not recorded which). These TCRs come from a man in his fifties or sixties who had recovered from COVID-19. Each CDR3 is given with its conserved first and last residue. The D gene is left open where the match is weak. Size tells how often a clone was seen (once, few, many) or the class of an expanded clone, and some rows leave it out.

>14|-|TRBJ1-5|-|TRBV28
TGTGCCAGCAGTTTTGGAGGGAGGGGTCAGCCCCAGCATTTT
CASSFGGRGQPQHF
>14|once|TRBJ1-5|-|TRBV4-2
TGTGCCAGCAGCCTTGCAACAGGCAATCAGCCCCAGCATTTT
CASSLATGNQPQHF
>13|-|TRBJ2-5|-|TRBV5-4
TGTGCCAGCAGCACGAGGAGCCAAGAGACCCAGTACTTC
CASSTRSQETQYF
>13|-|TRBJ2-7|TRBD2|TRBV29-1
TGCAGCGTTGAAGGGGGAGGGTCCTACGAGCAGTACTTC
CSVEGGGSYEQYF
>16|-|TRBJ2-7|-|TRBV6-5
TGTGCCAGCAGTTACGAAGGGGCGAGAAGTACGCGCGAGCAGTACTTC
CASSYEGARSTREQYF
>13|-|TRBJ1-2|TRBD1|TRBV5-4
TGTGCCAGCAGATCTACAGGGGGCTATGGCTACACCTTC
CASRSTGGYGYTF
>10|-|TRBJ1-1|-|TRBV7-9
TGTGCCAGCAGCCGGGATGAAGCTTTCTTT
CASSRDEAFF
>14|once|TRBJ2-7|-|TRBV5-1
TGCGCCAGCAGCTTGGATGGCAGATCCTACGAGCAGTACTTC
CASSLDGRSYEQYF
>15|-|TRBJ1-4|-|TRBV7-8
TGTGCCAGCAGCTTAGATCGGGACTCCAATGAAAAACTGTTTTTT
CASSLDRDSNEKLFF
>11|-|TRBJ1-6|-|TRBV7-9
TGTGCCAGCTCGGGTAATTCACCCCTCCACTTT
CASSGNSPLHF
>14|-|TRBJ2-6|-|TRBV13
TGTGCCAGCAGCGAGAGCTCTGGGGCCAACGTCCTGACTTTC
CASSESSGANVLTF
>12|-|TRBJ2-7|-|TRBV6-5
TGTGCCAGCGGAGGCGGGGCCTACGAGCAGTACTTC
CASGGGAYEQYF
>16|-|TRBJ1-5|-|TRBV4-1
TGCGCCAGCAGCCAGCCATCTGGGGCCAGCAATCAGCCCCAGCATTTT
CASSQPSGASNQPQHF
>16|-|TRBJ2-1|-|TRBV5-1
TGCGCCAGCAGCTTGGGGACCGGGGATACATATAGTGAGCAGTTCTTC
CASSLGTGDTYSEQFF
>16|-|TRBJ1-2|-|TRBV28
TGTGCCAGCAGTCCCGGACAGCAATCTCGTGGTGGTGGCTACACCTTC
CASSPGQQSRGGGYTF
>12|once|TRBJ2-7|-|TRBV2
TGTGCCAGCAGGGGACTGACCTACGAGCAGTACTTC
CASRGLTYEQYF
>15|-|TRBJ2-2|TRBD1|TRBV6-5
TGTGCCAGCAGTTACCGGGACAGGTACACCGGGGAGCTGTTTTTT
CASSYRDRYTGELFF
>15|-|TRBJ1-5|-|TRBV6-2/TRBV6-3
TGTGCCAGCAGTTATACTTCAGGGGTTGGTCAGCCCCAGCATTTT
CASSYTSGVGQPQHF
>14|-|TRBJ2-2|-|TRBV29-1
TGCAGCGTATCGTTTCCCGGGGGAACCGGGGAGCTGTTTTTT
CSVSFPGGTGELFF
>16|-|TRBJ2-7|TRBD1|TRBV7-9
TGTGCCAGCAGCACTCGAGACAGGGGAGGATCCTACGAGCAGTACTTC
CASSTRDRGGSYEQYF
>13|-|TRBJ1-1|TRBD1|TRBV2
TGTGCCAGCGTACCTGACAGGGGTACTGAAGCTTTCTTT
CASVPDRGTEAFF
>14|-|TRBJ2-3|TRBD2|TRBV18
TGTGCCAGCTCACCCGGGACTAGGAGTCCCACGCAGTATTTT
CASSPGTRSPTQYF
>18|-|TRBJ1-3|-|TRBV21-1
TGTGCCAGCAGCAGATCTACTGGACAAAGGAGAAATGGAAACACCATATATTTT
CASSRSTGQRRNGNTIYF
>15|few|TRBJ1-6|-|TRBV7-8
TGTGCCAGCAGCCCCCAGCGGGGAGAGAATTCACCCCTCCACTTT
CASSPQRGENSPLHF
>13|-|TRBJ1-4|-|TRBV30
TGTGCCTGGAGTTCCTACCCCAACGAAAAACTGTTTTTT
CAWSSYPNEKLFF
>14|-|TRBJ1-4|TRBD1|TRBV6-6
TGTGCCAGCAGTTTAGACAGGGGCAATGAAAAACTGTTTTTT
CASSLDRGNEKLFF
>16|once|TRBJ2-1|-|TRBV7-8
TGTGCCAGCAGCTTAGTGGGTGGGGGAGGCTACAATGAGCAGTTCTTC
CASSLVGGGGYNEQFF
>14|-|TRBJ2-7|TRBD2|TRBV27
TGTGCCAGCAGACCAGCGGGAGGAGCCCTCGAGCAGTACTTC
CASRPAGGALEQYF
>18|once|TRBJ2-7|-|TRBV21-1
TGTGCCAGCAGCAAAAGGTACAGGGGCCGGAGGAGAAGCTACGAGCAGTACTTC
CASSKRYRGRRRSYEQYF
>16|-|TRBJ1-3|-|TRBV27
TGTGCCAGCAGTTTTTCGCGGGGGGCCGCTGGAAACACCATATATTTT
CASSFSRGAAGNTIYF
>15|-|TRBJ1-5|-|TRBV19
TGTGCCAGTAGTTTCCAGACGGGTAGCAATCAGCCCCAGCATTTT
CASSFQTGSNQPQHF
>14|-|TRBJ1-6|TRBD1|TRBV28
TGTGCCGGATCTACCGGGACAGGGGCCCGGAATCTCCACTTT
CAGSTGTGARNLHF
>13|-|TRBJ2-1|-|TRBV7-2
TGTGCCAGCAGCTTCACACAGGGCAATGAGCAGTTCTTC
CASSFTQGNEQFF
>13|-|TRBJ1-2|-|TRBV12-3/TRBV12-4
TGTGCCAGCAGTCCTGACAGCTTCGATGGCTACACCTTC
CASSPDSFDGYTF
>14|-|TRBJ2-7|-|TRBV28
TGTGCCAGCACAACCTCCGGGGTACCCTACGAGCAGTACTTC
CASTTSGVPYEQYF
>13|-|TRBJ1-4|-|TRBV3-1/TRBV3-2
TGTGCCAGCAGCCCAAGGGGCCGCGAAAAACTGTTTTTT
CASSPRGREKLFF
>17|-|TRBJ2-3|TRBD2|TRBV18
TGTGCCAGCTCAAAGGGACTAGCGGGAGCGGGCACAGATACGCAGTATTTT
CASSKGLAGAGTDTQYF
>16|-|TRBJ1-5|TRBD1|TRBV28
TGTGCCAGCAGTCCCCGAAGGACAGGGAGCAATCAGCCCCAGCATTTT
CASSPRRTGSNQPQHF
>16|-|TRBJ1-5|-|TRBV3-1/TRBV3-2
TGTGCCAGCAGCCAAGTGGGACAACCTTTAGGGCAGCCCCAGCATTTT
CASSQVGQPLGQPQHF
>13|-|TRBJ2-5|TRBD2|TRBV7-9
TGTGCCAGCAGCTTCCAAGCGGGAGGGGACCAGTACTTC
CASSFQAGGDQYF
>15|once|TRBJ2-3|TRBD2|TRBV27
TGTGCCAGCAGTGAGGGACTAGCGGGACGGGATACGCAGTATTTT
CASSEGLAGRDTQYF
>11|-|TRBJ2-3|-|TRBV12-3/TRBV12-4
TGTGCCAGCAGTACTTCCGGGACGCAGTATTTT
CASSTSGTQYF
>16|-|TRBJ2-1|TRBD1|TRBV18
TGTGCCAGCTCGCGGCCCACAGGGGCTCTACACAATGAGCAGTTCTTC
CASSRPTGALHNEQFF
>15|-|TRBJ2-1|TRBD2|TRBV3-1/TRBV3-2
TGTGCCAGCAGGACCAGCGGGAGTCGAAACAATGAGCAGTTCTTC
CASRTSGSRNNEQFF
>15|-|TRBJ1-1|TRBD1|TRBV7-2
TGTGCCAGCAGCACACAGACAGGGTTGAACACTGAAGCTTTCTTT
CASSTQTGLNTEAFF